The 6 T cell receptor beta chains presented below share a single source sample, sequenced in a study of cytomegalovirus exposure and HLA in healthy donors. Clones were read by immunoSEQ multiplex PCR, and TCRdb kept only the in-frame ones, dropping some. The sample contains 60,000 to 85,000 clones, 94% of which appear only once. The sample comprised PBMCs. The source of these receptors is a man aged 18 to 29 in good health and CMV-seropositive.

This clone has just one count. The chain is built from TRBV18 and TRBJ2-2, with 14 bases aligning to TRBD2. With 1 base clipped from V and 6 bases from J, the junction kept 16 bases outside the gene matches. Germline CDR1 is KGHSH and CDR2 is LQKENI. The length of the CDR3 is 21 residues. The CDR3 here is CASSPRASGTSGRNTAGELFF. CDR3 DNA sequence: TGTGCCAGCTCACCACGGGCCTCCGGGACTAGCGGGAGAAATACGGCCGGGGAGCTGTTTTTT.

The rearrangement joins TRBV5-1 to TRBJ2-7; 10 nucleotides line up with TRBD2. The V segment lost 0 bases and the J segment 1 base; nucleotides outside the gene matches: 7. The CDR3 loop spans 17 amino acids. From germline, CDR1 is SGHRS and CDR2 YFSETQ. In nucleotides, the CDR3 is TGCGCCAGCAGCTTGGCTTCTAGCGGGAGTATTTCCTACGAGCAGTACTTC. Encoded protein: CASSLASSGSISYEQYF.

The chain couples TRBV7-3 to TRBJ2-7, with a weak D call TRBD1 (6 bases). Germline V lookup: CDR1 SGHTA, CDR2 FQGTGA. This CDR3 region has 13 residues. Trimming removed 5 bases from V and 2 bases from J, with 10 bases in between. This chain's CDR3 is CASSPGTPYEQYF. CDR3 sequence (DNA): TGTGCCAGCAGCCCTGGGACACCCTACGAGCAGTACTTC. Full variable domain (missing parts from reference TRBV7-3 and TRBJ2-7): GAGVSQTPSNKVTEKGKYVELRCDPISGHTALYWYRQSLGQGPEFLIYFQGTGAADDSGLPNDRFFAVRPEGSVSTLKIQRTERGDSAVYLCASSPGTPYEQYFGPGTRLTVT.

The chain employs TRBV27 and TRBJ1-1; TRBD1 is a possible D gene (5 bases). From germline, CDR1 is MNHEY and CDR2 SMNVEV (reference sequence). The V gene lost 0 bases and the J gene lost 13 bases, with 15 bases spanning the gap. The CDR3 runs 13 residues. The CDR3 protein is CASSLSGGGKGFF. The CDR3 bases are TGTGCCAGCAGTTTATCCGGGGGAGGTAAGGGTTTCTTT.

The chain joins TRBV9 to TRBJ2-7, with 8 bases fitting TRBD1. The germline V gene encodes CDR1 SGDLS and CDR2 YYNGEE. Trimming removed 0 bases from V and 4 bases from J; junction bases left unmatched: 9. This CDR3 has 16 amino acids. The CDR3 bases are TGTGCCAGCAGCGTAGGTGTCCAGGGGGCGATTTACGAGCAGTACTTC. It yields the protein CASSVGVQGAIYEQYF.

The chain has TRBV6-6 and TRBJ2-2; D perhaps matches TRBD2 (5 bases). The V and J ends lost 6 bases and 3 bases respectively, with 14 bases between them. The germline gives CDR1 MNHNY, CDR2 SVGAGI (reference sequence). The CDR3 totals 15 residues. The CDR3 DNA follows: TGTGCCAGCAGAAATACTAGTTGGTACACCGGGGAGCTGTTTTTT. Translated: CASRNTSWYTGELFF.